One and the same sample provided the 21 T cell receptor beta chains below, sequenced in a study of human T cells and chemical hapten exposure. MiXCR, applied by TCRdb to the RACE reads, yields one record per CDR3 protein. This repertoire shows tens of thousands of distinct CDR3 sequences, around 12% found once; its top ten account for over 5.5%. As to time point: pre-sensitization, week 0. Stated treatment: therapeutic diphenylcyclopropenone sensitization with weekly scalp DPC. Sequencing used whole blood, obtained in connection with sensitization to the hapten diphenylcyclopropenone (DPC). The receptor source for this set is a woman aged 25 to 45 with alopecia areata. Some clones in this sample may be carry-over from other donors' samples.

CDR3 nucleotides: TGTGCCAGCAGTTACTCGATGGGTCCGAACACCGGGGAGCTGTTTTTT. This gives the protein CASSYSMGPNTGELFF. The chain carries TRBV6-5 and TRBJ2-2; no firm D call. This CDR3 is 16 amino acids long. The germline V and J ends were trimmed by 0 bases and 0 bases, with 8 bases remaining between them. Germline assignment: CDR1 MNHEY and CDR2 SVGAGI.

There are a few counts of this clonotype. The gene calls are TRBV24-1 and TRBJ2-3; 8 bases fit TRBD2. Germline lookup yields CDR1 KGHDR and CDR2 SFDVKD. With 5 bases clipped from V and 4 bases from J, the junction kept 7 bases outside the gene matches. CDR3 length equals 15 residues. Written as DNA, the CDR3 is TGTGCCACCAGTGCCGGGGGACTAGTCGCAGATACGCAGTATTTT. As protein: CATSAGGLVADTQYF.

This clonotype occurred many times. The genes are TRBV4-3 and TRBJ2-7; TRBD1 is a possible D gene (6 bases). The CDR3 extends over 15 amino acids. V dropped 4 bases and J dropped 4 bases, with 17 bases sitting between them. The germline V gene has CDR1 LGHNA and CDR2 YSLEER. CDR3 sequence: CASSRLTGTTYEQYF. DNA for the CDR3: TGCGCCAGCAGCCGCCTCACAGGGACGACTTACGAGCAGTACTTC.

The sample holds many counts of this clonotype. The V and J genes are TRBV6-2 or TRBV6-3 and TRBJ2-2; 9 bases map to TRBD1. The junction had 13 bases not matched to a gene; V was cut back by 5 bases and J by 6 bases. The CDR3 covers 17 residues. CDR1 is MNHEY, CDR2 SVGEGT, per germline. In DNA, the CDR3 is TGTGCCAGCAGTATACAGGGGGCGAAGTCCTTCGCCGGGGAGCTGTTTTTT. It specifies CASSIQGAKSFAGELFF.

This clonotype has a count of ten or more. The V call is TRBV28, the J call TRBJ1-4, with 7 bases that match TRBD1. Germline CDR1 and CDR2: MDHEN and SYDVKM. The CDR3 runs 15 residues. V lost 3 bases to trimming and J lost 8 bases; unmatched junction nucleotides: 9. CDR3 residues: CASSFKRQGWEKLFF. CDR3 bases: TGTGCCAGCAGTTTCAAAAGACAGGGTTGGGAAAAACTGTTTTTT.

This clonotype was counted a few times. The chain carries TRBV28 and TRBJ2-3; D is ambiguous. The CDR3 is 10 amino acids. Germline V gives CDR1 MDHEN, CDR2 SYDVKM. Trimming removed 2 bases at V and 8 bases at J, with 2 bases between. This chain's CDR3 is CASSLGTQYF. The CDR3 DNA follows: TGTGCCAGCAGTTTAGGTACGCAGTATTTT.

This clonotype was picked up a small number of times. This rearrangement joins TRBV28 to TRBJ1-5, with D hard to call. The germline V gene encodes CDR1 MDHEN and CDR2 SYDVKM. This CDR3 is built from 12 residues. The V and J ends lost 3 bases and 6 bases respectively, with 6 bases between them. DNA for the CDR3: TGTGCCAGCAGTTTTTTAGGTCAGCCCCAGCATTTT. Translation: CASSFLGQPQHF.

This clonotype came up a few times. The chain combines TRBV20-1 with TRBJ2-7; D not certain. This CDR3 spans 13 amino acids. Germline V gives CDR1 DFQATT, CDR2 SNEGSKA (reference sequence). The V and J ends lost 0 bases and 7 bases respectively, with 13 bases between them. CDR3 loop: CSARDPPQSEQYF. As DNA, the CDR3 is TGCAGTGCTAGAGATCCACCCCAGTCAGAGCAGTACTTC.

At least ten counts were recorded for this clonotype. In nucleotides, the CDR3 is TGTGCCAGCAGCCAGAGGCGGGAGACCGAGCAGTACTTC. It encodes CASSQRRETEQYF. J is TRBJ2-7 and V is TRBV7-3; TRBD2 matches 7 bases. The J segment lost 6 bases and the V segment lost 5 bases, leaving 7 bases of the junction unmatched. The length of the CDR3 is 13 residues. Per the germline V gene, CDR1 is SGHTA and CDR2 is FQGTGA. The entire variable domain, with the rest obtained from reference TRBV7-3 and TRBJ2-7, is as follows: GAGVSQTPSNKVTEKGKYVELRCDPISGHTALYWYRQSLGQGPEFLIYFQGTGAADDSGLPNDRFFAVRPEGSVSTLKIQRTERGDSAVYLCASSQRRETEQYFGPGTRLTVT.

This clonotype was seen only a few times. Written as DNA, the CDR3 is TGTGCCAGCAGTTTAAGCGGGACCTCCTACAATGAGCAGTTCTTC. Amino acids: CASSLSGTSYNEQFF. The rearrangement joins TRBV27 to TRBJ2-1; 7 nucleotides agree with TRBD2. CDR1 and CDR2 (germline): MNHEY, SMNVEV (reference sequence). CDR3 length: 15 amino acids. V trimming: 2 bases; J trimming: 0 bases; junction bases outside the gene matches: 1.

Worth noting for this clonotype: Just one base apart from a much larger clone, this may be a read error. The chain has TRBV6-2 or TRBV6-3 and TRBJ1-5; D unresolved. The ends were cut back, 10 bases at V and 1 base at J, with 8 bases in the middle. From germline, CDR1 is MNHEY and CDR2 SVGEGT. The CDR3 runs to 12 residues. DNA of the CDR3: TGTGCCAACCGAACGAGCAATCAGCCCCAGCATTTT. This codes for CANRTSNQPQHF.

The chain couples TRBV28 to TRBJ2-1; D possibly corresponds to TRBD2 (6 bases). The length of the CDR3 is 15 residues. V lost 5 bases, J lost 6 bases, and 17 bases lay in between. Germline CDR1 reads MDHEN; CDR2 reads SYDVKM. CDR3 nucleotides: TGTGCCAGCAGTAGGACGGGAGTAGGCCCCAATGAGCAGTTCTTC. This translates into CASSRTGVGPNEQFF.

This clonotype was picked up many times. The V gene is TRBV19, the J gene TRBJ2-5, with TRBD1 matching over 8 bases. The V gene end was trimmed by 1 base and the J gene end by 3 bases; junction bases not matched to a gene: 13. The germline V gene has CDR1 LNHDA and CDR2 SQIVND (reference sequence). CDR3 size: 18 residues. The CDR3 nucleotides read TGTGCCAGTAGTATAGGAATTATCCAGGGGGCAGAAGAAGAGACCCAGTACTTC. Protein sequence: CASSIGIIQGAEEETQYF.

V gene TRBV5-1 combines with J gene TRBJ2-7; 8 nucleotides match TRBD1. Unmatched junction bases numbered 4, after V lost 2 bases and J lost 6 bases. Germline assignment: CDR1 SGHRS and CDR2 YFSETQ. This CDR3 is built from 13 residues. CDR3 loop: CASSLMDRAEQYF. The CDR3 DNA is TGCGCCAGCAGCTTAATGGACAGGGCCGAGCAGTACTTC.

This clonotype was seen ten or more times. The genes are TRBV7-9 and TRBJ1-3, with D possibly matching TRBD1 (5 bases). The CDR3 loop spans 13 amino acids. Germline CDR1 is SEHNR and CDR2 is FQNEAQ (reference sequence). With 4 bases removed from V and 4 bases from J, the gap between germline ends came to 8 bases. The CDR3 region has the DNA TGTGCCAGCAGCTGGACAACCGGAAACACCATATATTTT. It translates to CASSWTTGNTIYF.

This clonotype was detected ten times or more. The CDR3 region is CASSRPGPQRTEAFF. DNA of the CDR3: TGTGCCAGCTCTCGCCCGGGACCCCAGAGGACTGAAGCTTTCTTT. The J gene is TRBJ1-1, the V gene TRBV18; a possible D gene is TRBD1 (5 bases). Trimming shortened V by 6 bases and J by 5 bases, and 19 bases separated the two germline ends. CDR1 is KGHSH, CDR2 LQKENI, per germline. The CDR3 has 15 amino acids.

This clonotype was recorded many times. V is TRBV9 and J is TRBJ1-5, with unresolved D. This CDR3 has 15 amino acids. Deletions cut 4 bases from V and 0 bases from J, with 11 bases between. Germline V gene sequence: CDR1 SGDLS, CDR2 YYNGEE. The CDR3 protein is CASSLDGYSNQPQHF. The CDR3 nucleotides are TGTGCCAGCAGCCTGGACGGTTATAGCAATCAGCCCCAGCATTTT.

Many counts were recorded for this clonotype. This rearrangement joins TRBV5-1 to TRBJ2-5, with no clear D. The CDR3 length is 14 residues. Germline V gene sequence: CDR1 SGHRS, CDR2 YFSETQ. Trimming removed 1 base from V and 3 bases from J, with 10 bases in between. The CDR3, as DNA: TGCGCCAGCAGCTTGATGGCAGAGGAAGAGACCCAGTACTTC. It yields the protein CASSLMAEEETQYF.

The V and J genes are TRBV6-5 and TRBJ1-6; a possible D gene is TRBD1 (6 bases). CDR1 MNHEY and CDR2 SVGAGI come from the germline V gene. The CDR3 loop spans 14 amino acids. The V gene lost 2 bases and the J gene lost 7 bases, with 9 bases spanning the gap. Here the CDR3 DNA reads TGTGCCAGCAGTTACCGGGACACCAATTCACCCCTCCACTTT. The encoded protein is CASSYRDTNSPLHF.

There are many counts of this clonotype. The gene calls are TRBV18 and TRBJ2-5; 7 nucleotides agree with TRBD1. Germline CDR1 KGHSH, CDR2 LQKENI. The J segment lost 2 bases and the V segment lost 5 bases, leaving 8 bases of the junction unmatched. The CDR3 is 15 residues long. The CDR3 region has the DNA TGTGCCAGCTCAAGAGGGGGCGAGTGGCAAGAGACCCAGTACTTC. Protein sequence: CASSRGGEWQETQYF.

This clonotype has a count of ten or more. The CDR3 protein is CASSRTDTQYF. The CDR3 DNA sequence: TGTGCCAGCTCCCGCACAGATACGCAGTATTTT. The chain has TRBV18 and TRBJ2-3; D unclear. CDR3 length: 11 amino acids. Germline assignment: CDR1 KGHSH and CDR2 LQKENI. V was clipped by 6 bases and J by 1 base, with 2 bases between them.